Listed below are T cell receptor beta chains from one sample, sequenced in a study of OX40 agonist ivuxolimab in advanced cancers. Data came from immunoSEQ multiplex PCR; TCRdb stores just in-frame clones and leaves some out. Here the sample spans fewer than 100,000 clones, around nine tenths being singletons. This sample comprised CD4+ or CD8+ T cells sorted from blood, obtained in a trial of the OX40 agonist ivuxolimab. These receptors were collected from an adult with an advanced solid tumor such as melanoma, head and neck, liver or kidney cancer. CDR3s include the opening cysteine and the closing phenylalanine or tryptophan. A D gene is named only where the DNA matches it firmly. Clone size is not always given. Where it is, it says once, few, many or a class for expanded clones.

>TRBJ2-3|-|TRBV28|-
CASSFGGRDTQYF
TGTGCCAGCAGTTTCGGAGGGAGAGATACGCAGTATTTT
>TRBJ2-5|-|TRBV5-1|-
CASSLGAQETQYF
TGCGCCAGCAGCTTGGGGGCGCAAGAGACCCAGTACTTC
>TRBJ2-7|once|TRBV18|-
CASSPVDTSYEQYF
TGTGCCAGCTCACCAGTTGACACCTCCTACGAGCAGTACTTC
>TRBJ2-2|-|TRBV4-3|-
CASSQGSAEDTGELFF
TGCGCCAGCAGCCAAGGATCAGCGGAGGACACCGGGGAGCTGTTTTTT
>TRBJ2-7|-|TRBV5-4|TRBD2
CASSLGLAGGEQYF
TGTGCCAGCAGCCTCGGACTAGCGGGGGGGGAGCAGTACTTC
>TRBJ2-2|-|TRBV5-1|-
CASSLAWNTGELFF
TGCGCCAGCAGCTTGGCCTGGAACACCGGGGAGCTGTTTTTT
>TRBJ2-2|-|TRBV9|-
CASSEGTPGELFF
TGTGCCAGCAGCGAGGGGACCCCCGGGGAGCTGTTTTTT
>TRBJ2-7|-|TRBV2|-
CASSGLVGGDYEQYF
TGTGCCAGCAGTGGGCTAGTGGGGGGAGATTACGAGCAGTACTTC
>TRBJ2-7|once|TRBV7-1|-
CASSPSRSSYEQYF
TGTGCCAGCAGCCCTTCGAGGTCGTCCTACGAGCAGTACTTC
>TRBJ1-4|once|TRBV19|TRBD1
CASRDRGLSNEKLFF
TGTGCCAGCCGGGACAGGGGCCTATCTAATGAAAAACTGTTTTTT
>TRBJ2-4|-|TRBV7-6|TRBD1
CASSSRGQGKNIQYF
TGTGCCAGCAGCTCTAGGGGACAGGGAAAAAACATTCAGTACTTC
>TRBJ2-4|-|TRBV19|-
CASARGGSEDIQYF
TGTGCCAGCGCCCGTGGGGGTTCGGAGGACATTCAGTACTTC
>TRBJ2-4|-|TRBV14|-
CASSPPKNIQYF
TGTGCCAGCAGCCCCCCCAAAAACATTCAGTACTTC
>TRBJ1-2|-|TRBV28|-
CASSLPGPGTDGHTF
TGTGCCAGCAGTCTACCGGGACCAGGGACTGACGGCCACACCTTC
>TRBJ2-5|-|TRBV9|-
CASSVGQAGETQYF
TGTGCCAGCAGCGTAGGTCAGGCCGGAGAGACCCAGTACTTC
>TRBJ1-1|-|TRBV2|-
CASSGGVRGTEAFF
TGTGCCAGCAGTGGGGGGGTGAGGGGCACTGAAGCTTTCTTT
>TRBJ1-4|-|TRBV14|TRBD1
CASSLNRGRFNEKLFF
TGTGCCAGCAGCTTGAACAGGGGGCGATTCAATGAAAAACTGTTTTTT
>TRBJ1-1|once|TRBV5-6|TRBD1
CASSSRDRLNVFF
TGTGCCAGCAGCTCTAGGGACAGGTTAAATGTTTTCTTT
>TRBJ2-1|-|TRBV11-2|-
CASSPSVGFHTSYNEQFF
TGTGCCAGCAGCCCATCAGTGGGCTTCCATACCTCCTACAATGAGCAGTTCTTC
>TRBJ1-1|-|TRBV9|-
CASSPTQLLTAVGAFF
TGTGCCAGCAGCCCAACACAGTTGCTCACGGCCGTTGGAGCTTTCTTT
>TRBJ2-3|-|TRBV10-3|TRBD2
CAISDSAGRHSDTQYF
TGTGCCATCAGTGATTCAGCGGGGCGACACTCAGATACGCAGTATTTT
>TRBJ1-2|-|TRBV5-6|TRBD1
CASSKRQGLGYTF
TGTGCCAGCAGCAAAAGACAGGGCTTGGGCTACACCTTC
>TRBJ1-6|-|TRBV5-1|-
CASSLEGFNNSPLHF
TGCGCCAGCAGCTTGGAGGGGTTTAACAATTCACCCCTCCACTTT
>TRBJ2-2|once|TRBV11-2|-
CASSSQTNTGELFF
TGTGCCAGCAGCTCCCAGACGAACACCGGGGAGCTGTTTTTT
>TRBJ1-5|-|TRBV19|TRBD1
CASRGQGGSNQPQHF
TGTGCCAGTAGGGGACAGGGAGGAAGCAATCAGCCCCAGCATTTT
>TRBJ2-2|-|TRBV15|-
CATSRVTGELFF
TGTGCCACCAGCAGAGTTACCGGGGAGCTGTTTTTT
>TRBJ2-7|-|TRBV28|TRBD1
CASRTGQLTYEQYF
TGTGCCAGCAGGACAGGGCAACTAACCTACGAGCAGTACTTC
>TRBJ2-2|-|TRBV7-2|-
CASSFTGSTGELFF
TGTGCCAGCAGCTTCACAGGGTCCACCGGGGAGCTGTTTTTT
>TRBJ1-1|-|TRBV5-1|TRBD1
CASSPSGGRDTEAFF
TGCGCCAGCAGCCCGTCAGGGGGACGGGACACTGAAGCTTTCTTT